This entry lists 26 T cell receptor beta chains sequenced from one sample in a study of blood T cell repertoires in COVID-19. Sequencing was performed with immunoSEQ multiplex PCR; in TCRdb, only in-frame clones are kept and a portion is missing. Of tens of thousands of clones in the sample, roughly 86% were seen once. Sequencing was performed on peripheral blood. All receptors derive from a woman of 80 years or more with acute or convalescent COVID-19.

This clone came up a few times. This rearrangement joins TRBV27 to TRBJ2-7; 13 bases line up with TRBD2. The CDR3 has 15 residues. Germline V gives CDR1 MNHEY, CDR2 SMNVEV (reference sequence). Germline trimming cut 6 bases from V and 7 bases from J; bases unmatched to any gene: 9. The CDR3 coding sequence is TGTGCCAGCAGAACCGGGACTAGCGGGGCGTGGGAGCAGTACTTC. Its translation is CASRTGTSGAWEQYF.

The chain recombines TRBV11-2 with TRBJ2-1; tentative D call: TRBD1 (6 bases). Germline CDR1 and CDR2: SGHAT and FQNNGV. V was shortened by 6 bases and J by 6 bases, with 12 bases between the two germline ends. The CDR3 consists of 13 residues. This CDR3 reads CASRFAGVNEQFF. CDR3 in DNA: TGTGCCAGCAGGTTCGCAGGGGTCAATGAGCAGTTCTTC.

J is TRBJ1-2 and V is TRBV19, with TRBD1 identical over 12 bases. With 4 bases clipped from V and 7 bases from J, the junction kept 10 bases outside the gene matches. Per the germline V gene, CDR1 is LNHDA and CDR2 is SQIVND (reference sequence). The length of the CDR3 is 16 residues. CDR3 nucleotides: TGTGCCAGTAGTACGAACCGGGACAGGGGGCCTAGTGGCTACACCTTC. As protein: CASSTNRDRGPSGYTF.

The chain links TRBV28 to TRBJ2-1, with 8 positions matching TRBD2. Germline V gene lookup returns CDR1 MDHEN and CDR2 SYDVKM. The CDR3 length is 18 residues. With V trimmed by 4 bases and J by 5 bases, 16 bases remained unmatched. DNA for the CDR3: TGTGCCAGCAGTTCTCGATCCGGGACTAGGGGCCGCAACAATGAGCAGTTCTTC. This sequence encodes CASSSRSGTRGRNNEQFF.

The chain employs TRBV15 and TRBJ2-3; no firm D call. Germline CDR1 reads LNHNV; CDR2 reads YYDKDF (reference sequence). V lost 0 bases, J lost 4 bases, and 5 bases lay in between. This CDR3 spans 13 amino acids. CDR3 residues: CATSRDGPDTQYF. CDR3 DNA: TGTGCCACCAGCAGAGATGGGCCAGATACGCAGTATTTT.

This chain joins TRBV10-3 and TRBJ1-5; D not resolved. With 2 bases removed from V and 8 bases from J, the gap between germline ends came to 7 bases. CDR1 is ENHRY, CDR2 SYGVKD, per germline. The CDR3 is 12 residues long. DNA for the CDR3: TGTGCCATCAGTGAGGTGGGAGAGCCCCAGCATTTT. This codes for CAISEVGEPQHF.

The chain links TRBV10-3 to TRBJ1-5; perhaps TRBD1 as D (6 bases). Trimming removed 6 bases at V and 7 bases at J, with 16 bases between. Per the germline V gene, CDR1 is ENHRY and CDR2 is SYGVKD. The CDR3 is 14 residues long. CDR3 residues: CAISEQGLRQPQHF. The CDR3 nucleotides read TGTGCCATCAGCGAACAGGGTTTAAGGCAGCCCCAGCATTTT.

V gene TRBV5-1 combines with J gene TRBJ2-5; 8 nucleotides agree with TRBD1. The CDR3 consists of 15 residues. CDR1 is SGHRS and CDR2 is YFSETQ in the germline V gene. J was trimmed by 2 bases and V by 4 bases; bases with no gene match: 7. CDR3 nucleotide sequence: TGCGCCAGCAGCCTGTGGGACAGGCGACAAGAGACCCAGTACTTC. It yields the protein CASSLWDRRQETQYF.

This chain joins TRBV11-2 and TRBJ2-2, with a possible D match to TRBD1 (7 bases). Germline CDR1 reads SGHAT; CDR2 reads FQNNGV. V lost 5 bases, J lost 7 bases, and 14 bases lay in between. The CDR3 runs 14 residues. The CDR3 region is CASSAGQQSGELFF. CDR3 coding DNA: TGTGCCAGCAGCGCGGGACAGCAAAGCGGGGAGCTGTTTTTT.

The chain links TRBV11-2 to TRBJ2-5; no clear D. The germline V gene encodes CDR1 SGHAT and CDR2 FQNNGV. Trimming took off 7 bases at V and 4 bases at J, with 13 bases between the two ends. This CDR3 is 13 amino acids long. The CDR3 loop reads CASTPGMRETQYF. The CDR3, as DNA: TGTGCCAGCACCCCTGGTATGAGAGAGACCCAGTACTTC.

This clone was found once. The chain joins TRBV11-2 to TRBJ2-7; 13 positions agree with TRBD2. Trimming took 5 bases from V and 4 from J; bases not matched to a gene: 14. CDR1 is SGHAT, CDR2 FQNNGV, per germline. The CDR3 is 18 amino acids. CDR3 protein: CASSKRQTSGRAGYEQYF. The CDR3, as DNA: TGTGCCAGCAGCAAAAGGCAAACTAGCGGGAGGGCCGGGTACGAGCAGTACTTC. The full variable domain, its missing parts supplied by reference TRBV11-2 and TRBJ2-7, is EAGVAQSPRYKIIEKRQSVAFWCNPISGHATLYWYQQILGQGPKLLIQFQNNGVVDDSQLPKDRFSAERLKGVDSTLKIQPAKLEDSAVYLCASSKRQTSGRAGYEQYFGPGTRLTVT.

This chain links TRBV6-5 with TRBJ2-3, with 7 bases that match TRBD1. This CDR3 has 13 residues. Germline V gene sequence: CDR1 MNHEY, CDR2 SVGAGI. Trimming cost V 1 base and J 6 bases; bases outside gene matches: 1. The CDR3 spells CASSYLGGDTQYF. CDR3 nucleotides: TGTGCCAGCAGTTACTTAGGGGGCGATACGCAGTATTTT.

This clone showed up just a few times. The chain has TRBV19 and TRBJ1-5; TRBD1 is a possible D gene (5 bases). Germline loops: CDR1 LNHDA, CDR2 SQIVND (reference sequence). V shed 5 bases and J shed 0 bases, with 14 bases lying between them. CDR3 length: 16 amino acids. The CDR3 loop reads CASSLAGTLSNQPQHF. CDR3 DNA sequence: TGTGCCAGTAGTCTCGCGGGGACCCTTAGCAATCAGCCCCAGCATTTT. Filled out from reference TRBV19 and TRBJ1-5, the complete variable domain reads DGGITQSPKYLFRKEGQNVTLSCEQNLNHDAMYWYRQDPGQGLRLIYYSQIVNDFQKGDIAEGYSVSREKKESFPLTVTSAQKNPTAFYLCASSLAGTLSNQPQHFGDGTRLSIL.

V usage is TRBV27 and J usage is TRBJ1-5, with TRBD1 as a possible D gene (5 bases). The length of the CDR3 is 13 residues. CDR1 and CDR2 from the germline V gene are MNHEY and SMNVEV (reference sequence). Trimming removed 6 bases from V and 3 bases from J, with 9 bases in between. The CDR3, as DNA: TGTGCCAGCAGACGACAGCTCAATCAGCCCCAGCATTTT. Translated: CASRRQLNQPQHF.

The rearrangement uses TRBV6-5 and TRBJ2-2; D may be TRBD1 (6 bases). Germline V lookup: CDR1 MNHEY, CDR2 SVGAGI. V lost 8 bases and J 3 bases, leaving 13 bases between the germline ends. CDR3 length equals 14 residues. This CDR3 reads CASAMDSHTGELFF. The CDR3 DNA reads as TGTGCCAGCGCCATGGACAGTCACACCGGGGAGCTGTTTTTT.

V and J are TRBV5-6 and TRBJ1-2; D is uncertain. The CDR3 runs to 14 residues. Trimming took off 1 base at V and 4 bases at J, with 11 bases between the two ends. Germline assignment: CDR1 SGHDT and CDR2 YYEEEE. The CDR3 nucleotides read TGTGCCAGCAGCTTGATCGAACAGACCTATGGCTACACCTTC. Protein: CASSLIEQTYGYTF.

The J gene is TRBJ1-1, the V gene TRBV5-6; TRBD1 is a possible D gene (5 bases). The length of the CDR3 is 13 residues. V lost 7 bases and J 0 bases, leaving 10 bases between the germline ends. Germline values: CDR1 SGHDT, CDR2 YYEEEE. The CDR3 is CASRQQMNTEAFF. The CDR3 coding sequence is TGTGCCAGCCGACAGCAAATGAACACTGAAGCTTTCTTT.

The J gene is TRBJ1-2, the V gene TRBV6-5, with 9 bases fitting TRBD1. After removal of 5 bases from V and 3 bases from J, the junction contained 4 bases not matched to a gene. The CDR3 length is 14 residues. CDR1 is MNHEY, CDR2 SVGAGI, per germline. The CDR3 spells CASSRRDRDYGYTF. The CDR3 coding sequence is TGTGCCAGCAGTCGCCGGGACAGGGACTATGGCTACACCTTC.

The rearrangement uses TRBV4-2 and TRBJ1-5, with 8 bases lining up with TRBD1. Trimming took 1 base from V and 6 from J; bases not matched to a gene: 20. CDR1 and CDR2 from the germline V gene are LGHNA and YNFKEQ. The CDR3 loop spans 20 amino acids. The CDR3 here is CASSQALGGTQGAYPQPQHF. CDR3 coding DNA: TGTGCCAGCAGCCAAGCGCTTGGGGGTACGCAGGGGGCTTACCCTCAGCCCCAGCATTTT.

The rearrangement links TRBV27 to TRBJ1-6; 7 bases align to TRBD1. The CDR3 runs to 14 residues. The ends lost 6 bases at V and 10 bases at J; junction bases unmatched: 9. Germline loops: CDR1 MNHEY, CDR2 SMNVEV (reference sequence). CDR3 sequence: CASSSDRARSPLHF. The CDR3 DNA reads as TGTGCCAGCAGCTCAGACAGGGCAAGGTCACCCCTCCACTTT.

The J gene is TRBJ2-1, the V gene TRBV3-1 (or the pseudogene TRBV3-2); 7 bases are shared with TRBD2. Germline CDR1 and CDR2: LGHDT and YNNKEL (reference sequence). The CDR3 runs 13 residues. V lost 0 bases and J lost 10; bases outside the gene matches: 3. The CDR3 sequence is CASSQEGRGEQFF. The CDR3 DNA is TGTGCCAGCAGCCAAGAGGGGAGGGGAGAGCAGTTCTTC.

The V call is TRBV5-1, the J call TRBJ1-2; 7 bases are shared with TRBD1. Germline V CDR1 and CDR2: SGHRS, YFSETQ. The trim removed 4 bases at V and 4 bases at J, leaving 1 base unmatched. The CDR3 spans 12 residues. The CDR3 nucleotides read TGCGCCAGCAGCCGGGACAGCTATGGCTACACCTTC. This translates into CASSRDSYGYTF.

The chain has TRBV19 and TRBJ1-1; D remains ambiguous. CDR1 is LNHDA and CDR2 is SQIVND in the germline V gene (reference sequence). V was pared by 5 bases and J by 5 bases, with 18 bases between. The CDR3 consists of 15 residues. CDR3 region: CASSPRGEVVTEAFF. As DNA, the CDR3 is TGTGCCAGTAGTCCCCGGGGTGAGGTAGTGACTGAAGCTTTCTTT.

The CDR3 spells CASSGLQGSSYNEQFF. The CDR3 region has the DNA TGTGCCAGCAGTGGCCTACAGGGAAGCTCCTACAATGAGCAGTTCTTC. The chain carries TRBV6-1 and TRBJ2-1; possible D gene TRBD1, 6 bases. The germline CDR1 and CDR2 sequences are MNHNS and SASEGT. V dropped 4 bases and J dropped 0 bases, with 13 bases sitting between them. The CDR3 is 16 amino acids.

The chain carries TRBV2 and TRBJ1-3; no clear D. V was trimmed by 5 bases and J by 2 bases, leaving 7 bases between them. Germline CDR1 is SNHLY and CDR2 is FYNNEI. The CDR3 spans 13 residues. CDR3: CASSQIPGNTIYF. The CDR3 region has the DNA TGTGCCAGCAGTCAGATACCTGGAAACACCATATATTTT.

The rearrangement uses TRBV10-3 and TRBJ1-1, with 9 bases that match TRBD1. Looked up from germline, CDR1 is ENHRY and CDR2 is SYGVKD. The CDR3 has 14 residues. Trimming cost V 6 bases and J 10 bases; bases outside gene matches: 12. CDR3 nucleotides: TGTGCCATCAGAGACGGGACAGGGACGTTCGGAGCTTTCTTT. Protein sequence: CAIRDGTGTFGAFF.